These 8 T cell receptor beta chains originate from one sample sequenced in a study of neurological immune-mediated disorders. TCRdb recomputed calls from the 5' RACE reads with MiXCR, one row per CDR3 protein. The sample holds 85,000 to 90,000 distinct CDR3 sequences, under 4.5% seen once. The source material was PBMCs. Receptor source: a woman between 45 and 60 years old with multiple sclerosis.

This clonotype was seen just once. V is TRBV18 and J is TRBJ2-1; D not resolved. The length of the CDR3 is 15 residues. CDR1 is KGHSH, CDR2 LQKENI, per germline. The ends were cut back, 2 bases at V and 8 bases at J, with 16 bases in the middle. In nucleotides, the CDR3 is TGTGCCAGCTCACCAAACCTCAGGCTCCAGCATGAGCAGTTCTTC. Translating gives CASSPNLRLQHEQFF.

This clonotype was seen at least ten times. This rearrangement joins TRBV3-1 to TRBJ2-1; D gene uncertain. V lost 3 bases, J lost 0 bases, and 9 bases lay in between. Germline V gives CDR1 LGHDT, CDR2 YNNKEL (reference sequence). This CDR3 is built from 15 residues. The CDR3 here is CASSHPRSSYNEQFF. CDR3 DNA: TGTGCCAGCAGCCACCCGAGATCCTCCTACAATGAGCAGTTCTTC.

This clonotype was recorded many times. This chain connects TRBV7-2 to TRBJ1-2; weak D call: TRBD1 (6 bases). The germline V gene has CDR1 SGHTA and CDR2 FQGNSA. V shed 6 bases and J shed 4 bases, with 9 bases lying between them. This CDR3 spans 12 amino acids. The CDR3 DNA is TGTGCCAGCAGAGGACAGATCTATGGCTACACCTTC. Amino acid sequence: CASRGQIYGYTF.

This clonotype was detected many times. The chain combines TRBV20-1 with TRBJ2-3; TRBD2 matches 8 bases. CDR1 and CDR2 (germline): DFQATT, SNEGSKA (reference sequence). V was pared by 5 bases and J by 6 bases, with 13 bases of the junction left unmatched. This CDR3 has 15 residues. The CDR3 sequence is CSAGQSGGPEDTQYF. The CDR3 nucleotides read TGCAGTGCTGGTCAAAGCGGGGGCCCCGAGGATACGCAGTATTTT.

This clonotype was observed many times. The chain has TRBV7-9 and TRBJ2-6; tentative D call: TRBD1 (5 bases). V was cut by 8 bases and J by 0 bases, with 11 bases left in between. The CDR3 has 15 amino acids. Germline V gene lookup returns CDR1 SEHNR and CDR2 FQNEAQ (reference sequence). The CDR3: CASDGQNSGANVLTF. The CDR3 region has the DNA TGTGCCAGCGACGGACAAAACTCTGGGGCCAACGTCCTGACTTTC.

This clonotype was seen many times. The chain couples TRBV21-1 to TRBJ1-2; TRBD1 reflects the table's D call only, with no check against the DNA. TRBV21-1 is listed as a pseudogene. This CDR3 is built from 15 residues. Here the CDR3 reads CASRFGTGENYGYTF. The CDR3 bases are TGTGCCAGCAGATTCGGGACAGGGGAAAACTATGGCTACACCTTC.

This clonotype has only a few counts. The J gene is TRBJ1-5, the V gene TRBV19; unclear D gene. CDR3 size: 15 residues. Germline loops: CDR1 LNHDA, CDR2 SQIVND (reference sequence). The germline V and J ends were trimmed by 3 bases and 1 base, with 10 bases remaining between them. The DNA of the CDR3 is TGTGCCAGTAGTATCGCGGTTGGCAGCAATCAGCCCCAGCATTTT. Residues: CASSIAVGSNQPQHF. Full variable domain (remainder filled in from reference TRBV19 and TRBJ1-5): DGGITQSPKYLFRKEGQNVTLSCEQNLNHDAMYWYRQDPGQGLRLIYYSQIVNDFQKGDIAEGYSVSREKKESFPLTVTSAQKNPTAFYLCASSIAVGSNQPQHFGDGTRLSIL.

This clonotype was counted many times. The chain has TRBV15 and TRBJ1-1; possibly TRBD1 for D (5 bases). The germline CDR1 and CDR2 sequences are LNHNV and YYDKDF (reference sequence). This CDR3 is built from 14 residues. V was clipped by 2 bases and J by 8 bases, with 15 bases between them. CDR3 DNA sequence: TGTGCCACCAGCAGACTCCTCAAAGAGGGGGAAGCTTTCTTT. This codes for CATSRLLKEGEAFF.